The T cell receptor (beta chain) under discussion was sequenced for a study of T cell responses to AZD1222 COVID-19 vaccine. Study conclusions and caveats: Across spike, vaccine-associated CD4 TCRs were found, dominant at 160-218 and 743-854. Spike-specific TCR breadth and depth both grew after two AZD1222 doses.

This clone is a singleton in its sample. What it binds is unknown. The CDR3 is made up of 15 amino acids. Germline loops: CDR1 LNHDA, CDR2 SQIVND (reference sequence). The V gene end was trimmed by 1 base and the J gene end by 1 base; junction bases not matched to a gene: 1. Sequencing was performed with immunoSEQ multiplex PCR; in TCRdb, only in-frame clones are kept and a portion is missing. The data show around 270,000 clones, 90% to 95% seen once. The sequence came from an adult who received the AZD1222 COVID-19 vaccine. Here the sequenced sample was peripheral blood, taken 28 days after the second AZD1222 dose. This chain connects TRBV19 to TRBJ1-5; TRBD1 aligns across 7 bases. DNA for the CDR3: TGTGCCAGTAGTATAGGACAGGGAAGCAATCAGCCCCAGCATTTT. It codes for CASSIGQGSNQPQHF. Variable domain in full (rest from reference TRBV19 and TRBJ1-5): DGGITQSPKYLFRKEGQNVTLSCEQNLNHDAMYWYRQDPGQGLRLIYYSQIVNDFQKGDIAEGYSVSREKKESFPLTVTSAQKNPTAFYLCASSIGQGSNQPQHFGDGTRLSIL.